The subject of this entry is one T cell receptor beta chain. The antigen is undetermined. Sequencing was performed with immunoSEQ multiplex PCR; in TCRdb, only in-frame clones are kept and a portion is missing. The sample records about 19,000 clones, approximately 90% being singletons. Time point reported: week 3, after first cycle of checkpoint inhibitor. The sample is drawn from a study of blood T cell dynamics during melanoma immunotherapy. Whole-study results and caveats: At W3, later disease-control patients showed bifurcated PBMC repertoire changes, unlike progressors.

The sample was blood, taken from a patient treated with checkpoint blockade. This sequence originates from a human donor with melanoma.

CDR3 sequence (DNA): TGTGCCAGCAGTTCCGACCGGACAGGGACCGAGCAGTACTTC. This codes for CASSSDRTGTEQYF. This chain uses TRBV6-6 with TRBJ2-7, with 8 bases fitting TRBD1. Germline CDR1 MNHNY, CDR2 SVGAGI (reference sequence). CDR3 length equals 14 residues. The V gene end was trimmed by 4 bases and the J gene end by 6 bases; junction bases not matched to a gene: 8.